A single sample gave rise to the 15 T cell receptor beta chains below, sequenced in a study of response to subunit inactivated influenza vaccine. TCRdb reanalysed the RT-PCR reads using MiXCR and keeps one entry per CDR3 protein. The sample holds 500,000 to 550,000 distinct CDR3 sequences, 7.2% seen once. Sequenced material: PBMCs from blood, taken around 25 months after vaccination. The receptors come from a man in his fifties or sixties who received an inactivated influenza vaccine.

There are a few counts of this clonotype. J is TRBJ2-1 and V is TRBV7-8, with D unresolved. The V and J ends lost 7 bases and 8 bases respectively, with 21 bases between them. The CDR3 is 15 residues long. Germline CDR1 reads SGHVS; CDR2 reads FQNEAQ. The CDR3 region has the DNA TGTGCCAGCATTCTCCGGGCGGCCTCAAACTATGAGCAGTTCTTC. Its protein is CASILRAASNYEQFF.

This clonotype showed up many times. V is TRBV6-5 and J is TRBJ1-1; D not certain. CDR1 is MNHEY, CDR2 SVGAGI, per germline. Deletions cut 3 bases from V and 1 base from J, with 18 bases between. The CDR3 loop spans 17 amino acids. The CDR3: CASSYQEDLRGNTEAFF. The CDR3 nucleotides are TGTGCCAGCAGTTATCAAGAGGATCTCCGGGGGAACACTGAAGCTTTCTTT.

V usage is TRBV4-1 and J usage is TRBJ1-2; no firm D call. CDR3 length: 15 residues. V lost 0 bases to trimming and J lost 4 bases, with 12 bases between them. Germline CDR1 and CDR2: MGHRA and YSYEKL. DNA of the CDR3: TGCGCCAGCAGCCAAGAGGATTCCACGCTCTATGGCTACACCTTC. Residues: CASSQEDSTLYGYTF.

This clonotype was found a few times. The rearrangement links TRBV20-1 to TRBJ2-5; either TRBD1 or TRBD2 may fit D (6 bases each). With 6 bases removed from V and 1 base from J, the gap between germline ends came to 18 bases. There are 15 residues in the CDR3. In germline, CDR1 is DFQATT, CDR2 SNEGSKA (reference sequence). The CDR3 DNA follows: TGCAGTGCCTCTTTCCGGGGGCGGGGCCAAGAGACCCAGTACTTC. Translating gives CSASFRGRGQETQYF.

This clonotype was seen at least ten times. The rearrangement links TRBV9 to TRBJ2-3, with 7 bases that match TRBD1. This CDR3 spans 14 amino acids. Germline CDR1 reads SGDLS; CDR2 reads YYNGEE. The ends lost 4 bases at V and 2 bases at J; junction bases unmatched: 4. CDR3 coding DNA: TGTGCCAGCAGCTCACAGGGGCACACAGATACGCAGTATTTT. Translated, it gives CASSSQGHTDTQYF.

This clonotype was counted between two and nine times. This chain uses TRBV12-3 or TRBV12-4 with TRBJ1-5; 7 positions match TRBD1. Trimming cost V 1 base and J 0 bases; bases outside gene matches: 6. The CDR3 loop spans 17 amino acids. CDR3 sequence: CASSLGGGGDSNQPQHF. CDR3 nucleotides: TGTGCCAGCAGTTTAGGAGGGGGCGGGGATAGCAATCAGCCCCAGCATTTT.

In DNA form, the CDR3 reads TGTGCCAGCGGAACGGTTCGGGGCGCGGGGGAGACCCAGTACTTC. It specifies CASGTVRGAGETQYF. J is TRBJ2-5 and V is TRBV6-2 or TRBV6-3, with D possibly being TRBD2 (6 bases). This CDR3 region has 15 residues. The V end lost 8 bases, the J end lost 5 bases, and 21 bases lay between the germline ends. Germline V gene data show CDR1 as MNHEY and CDR2 as SVGEGT.

This clonotype was picked up many times. The CDR3 nucleotides are TGTGCCAGCAGTTATTCACCGGGACAGGGGGCAGGAACCAAAAACATTCAGTACTTC. Protein product: CASSYSPGQGAGTKNIQYF. J is TRBJ2-4 and V is TRBV6-5, with 12 bases lining up with TRBD1. The J segment lost 2 bases and the V segment lost 3 bases, leaving 11 bases of the junction unmatched. CDR3 length: 19 amino acids. Germline V gene sequence: CDR1 MNHEY, CDR2 SVGAGI.

This clonotype appeared many times. The chain couples TRBV9 to TRBJ2-7; maybe TRBD2 (6 bases). V was trimmed by 4 bases and J by 6 bases, leaving 17 bases between them. There are 14 residues in the CDR3. The germline V gene has CDR1 SGDLS and CDR2 YYNGEE. As DNA, the CDR3 is TGTGCCAGCAGCTATAACCTAAACGGGGGCGAGCAGTACTTC. Its translation: CASSYNLNGGEQYF.

The chain employs TRBV6-1 and TRBJ2-7, with 7 bases fitting TRBD2. Germline V gene lookup returns CDR1 MNHNS and CDR2 SASEGT. The CDR3 consists of 14 residues. V gave up 9 bases and J gave up 0 bases; unmatched junction bases: 8. The CDR3 DNA follows: TGTGCCAGGGGGCCTAGCGGAAGCTCCTACGAGCAGTACTTC. Translating it yields CARGPSGSSYEQYF.

This clonotype was seen more than once but under ten times. The rearrangement uses TRBV10-2 and TRBJ1-2, with D possibly TRBD1 on 5 matching bases. Trimming stripped 4 bases from V and 5 bases from J, with 20 bases between. From germline, CDR1 is WSHSY and CDR2 SAAADI. The CDR3 totals 16 residues. In DNA form, the CDR3 reads TGCGCCAGCAGTGGGACAAGTCCCATTACGACTTATGGCTACACCTTC. Its protein product is CASSGTSPITTYGYTF.

This clonotype was detected ten times or more. The V and J genes are TRBV4-1 and TRBJ2-5, with a possible D match to TRBD1 (5 bases). Germline loops: CDR1 MGHRA, CDR2 YSYEKL. V was cut by 1 base and J by 7 bases, with 10 bases left in between. This CDR3 is built from 13 residues. The CDR3 here is CASSQAGHGTQYF. The DNA of the CDR3 is TGCGCCAGCAGCCAAGCCGGACACGGGACCCAGTACTTC.

J is TRBJ1-2 and V is TRBV2; D gene unclear. With 6 bases removed from V and 8 bases from J, the gap between germline ends came to 16 bases. Germline values: CDR1 SNHLY, CDR2 FYNNEI. CDR3 length: 13 residues. CDR3 in DNA: TGTGCCAGCAGCGGGGAAAGGGCGCGCGGCTACACCTTC. Its translation: CASSGERARGYTF. The full variable domain, rest sourced from reference TRBV2 and TRBJ1-2, is EPEVTQTPSHQVTQMGQEVILRCVPISNHLYFYWYRQILGQKVEFLVSFYNNEISEKSEIFDDQFSVERPDGSNFTLKIRSTKLEDSAMYFCASSGERARGYTFGSGTRLTVV.

The chain combines TRBV2 with TRBJ2-7; 8 bases agree with TRBD2. The germline V gene encodes CDR1 SNHLY and CDR2 FYNNEI. CDR3 length: 15 residues. V lost 4 bases to trimming and J lost 3 bases; unmatched junction nucleotides: 8. CDR3 DNA sequence: TGTGCCAGCAGTGTCGAGCGGGGGAGTATCTACGAGCAGTACTTC. This encodes CASSVERGSIYEQYF.

This clonotype was seen at least ten times. The gene calls are TRBV4-3 and TRBJ2-7; D possibly corresponds to TRBD1 (6 bases). Trimming pared 0 bases from V and 6 bases from J, leaving 9 bases between. The CDR3 has 13 amino acids. Germline values: CDR1 LGHNA, CDR2 YSLEER. The CDR3 coding sequence is TGCGCCAGCAGCCAAGAGTACAGGGCCGAGCAGTACTTC. Encoded protein: CASSQEYRAEQYF.